This T cell receptor (beta chain) stems from a study of blood T cells in healthy people across ages. Study-level points and caveats: Donor CMV infection status was unknown, possibly confounding age-related changes in expanded clonotypes.

This clonotype was seen more than once but under ten times. What it binds is not known. The V gene end was trimmed by 2 bases and the J gene end by 4 bases; junction bases not matched to a gene: 6. This CDR3 has 16 amino acids. CDR1 WNHNN and CDR2 SYGVQD come from the germline V gene (reference sequence). The authors ran a second PCR of roughly 7 to 11 cycles using a sample-barcoded 5' primer and a J-beta primer mix. Every sample gave at least 3 million paired-end reads containing CDR3. TCRdb analysed the 5' RACE reads with MiXCR anew, one entry per CDR3 protein. The table includes about 1.7 million distinct CDR3 sequences, 28% detected once. The individuals who served as donors were healthy Caucasians living in Russia, aged roughly 6 to 95.

Sequenced material: blood. The source is a woman aged 25 to 39 in good health. The chain joins TRBV10-1 to TRBJ2-3; 10 positions agree with TRBD2. CDR3 protein: CASSEVAGGRADTQYF. As DNA, the CDR3 is TGCGCCAGCAGTGAGGTAGCGGGAGGACGGGCAGATACGCAGTATTTT.